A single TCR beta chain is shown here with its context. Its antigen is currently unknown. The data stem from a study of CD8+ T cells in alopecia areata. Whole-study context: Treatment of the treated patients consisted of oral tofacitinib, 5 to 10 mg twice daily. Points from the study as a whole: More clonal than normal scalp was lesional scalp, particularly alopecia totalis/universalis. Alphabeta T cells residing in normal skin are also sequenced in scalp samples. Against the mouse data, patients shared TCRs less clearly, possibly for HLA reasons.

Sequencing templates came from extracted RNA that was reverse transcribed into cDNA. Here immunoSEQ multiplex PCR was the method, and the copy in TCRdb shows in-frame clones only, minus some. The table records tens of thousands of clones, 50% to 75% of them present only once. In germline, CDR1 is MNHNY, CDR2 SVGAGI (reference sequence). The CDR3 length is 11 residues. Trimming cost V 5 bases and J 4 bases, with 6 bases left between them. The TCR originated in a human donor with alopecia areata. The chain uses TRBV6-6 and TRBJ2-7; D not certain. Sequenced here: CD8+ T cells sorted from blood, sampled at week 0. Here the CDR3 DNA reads TGTGCCAGCAGTGCCCAGTACGAGCAGTACTTC. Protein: CASSAQYEQYF.